These 8 T cell receptor beta chains share one sample of origin, sequenced in a study of CD8+CD57+ T cells in acquired aplastic anemia. Profiling that covered TCR beta VDJ and CDR3 relied on genomic DNA as its template. From the reads, TCRdb called clonotypes with MiXCR, one entry per CDR3 protein. The profile shows around 200,000 distinct CDR3 sequences, approximately 60% of them singletons. What was sequenced was sorted CD4+, CD8+, or CD8+CD57+ T cells (not recorded which) from PBMCs. The receptor source for this set is a human donor in good health.

Details on this clonotype: In this CDR3 the conserved last residue, phenylalanine or tryptophan, is missing, so a read error is likely. V usage is TRBV20-1 and J usage is TRBJ2-3, with D uncertain. Germline V lookup: CDR1 DFQATT, CDR2 SNEGSKA (reference sequence). CDR3 size: 14 residues. Trimming took 3 bases from V and 0 from J, leaving 10 bases between them. In DNA, the CDR3 is TGCAGTGCTAGTACGGGCGGTAGCACAGATACGCAGTATCTT. Its protein is CSASTGGSTDTQYL.

The chain carries TRBV7-3 and TRBJ2-1; D unresolved. Trimming left V 1 base short and J 13 bases short, with 17 bases between. The germline gives CDR1 SGHTA, CDR2 FQGTGA. This CDR3 has 14 residues. The CDR3 bases are TGTGCCAGCAGCTTAAGTGCCACCCAAGTCCCTCAGTTCTTC. It codes for CASSLSATQVPQFF.

The V call is TRBV7-8, the J call TRBJ2-5, with 7 bases matching TRBD2. V shed 2 bases, J shed 8 bases, and the junction held 5 bases outside the gene matches. CDR3 length: 13 amino acids. Germline V gene data show CDR1 as SGHVS and CDR2 as FQNEAQ. CDR3 sequence: CASSLIGGSTQYF. DNA of the CDR3: TGTGCCAGCAGCTTAATCGGCGGGAGCACCCAGTACTTC. Full variable domain (remainder filled in from reference TRBV7-8 and TRBJ2-5): GAGVSQSPRYKVAKRGQDVALRCDPISGHVSLFWYQQALGQGPEFLTYFQNEAQLDKSGLPSDRFFAERPEGSVSTLKIQRTQQEDSAVYLCASSLIGGSTQYFGPGTRLLVL.

CDR3 amino acids: CASSLVSGGALETQYF. The DNA of the CDR3 is TGTGCCAGCAGCTTAGTTAGCGGGGGGGCCTTGGAGACCCAGTACTTC. The J gene is TRBJ2-5, the V gene TRBV7-2; 11 positions agree with TRBD2. The CDR3 sequence is 16 residues long. Germline CDR1 is SGHTA and CDR2 is FQGNSA. The trim removed 1 base at V and 5 bases at J, leaving 6 bases unmatched.

The CDR3 DNA follows: TGCGCCAGCAGCCAAACTCCAGCGGGAAGTCAGCCCCAGCATTTT. Translating it yields CASSQTPAGSQPQHF. V and J are TRBV5-1 and TRBJ1-5; no clear D. Between the trimmed V and J ends, which lost 4 bases and 6 bases, there was a span of 17 bases. Germline V gene lookup returns CDR1 SGHRS and CDR2 YFSETQ. This CDR3 has 15 amino acids.

The chain couples TRBV20-1 to TRBJ2-1, with 11 nucleotides matching TRBD2. The trim removed 1 base at V and 8 bases at J, leaving 10 bases unmatched. The CDR3 is made up of 16 amino acids. CDR1 and CDR2 from the germline V gene are DFQATT and SNEGSKA (reference sequence). CDR3 region: CSARAVVTSGTDEQFF. Here the CDR3 DNA reads TGCAGTGCTAGAGCTGTCGTGACTAGCGGGACAGATGAGCAGTTCTTC.

This clonotype was seen ten or more times. This chain joins TRBV7-6 and TRBJ2-7; D is unresolved. The V gene's germline CDR1 is SGHVS and CDR2 FNYEAQ. This CDR3 contains 14 residues. V was shortened by 0 bases and J by 2 bases, with 8 bases between the two germline ends. In DNA, the CDR3 is TGTGCCAGCAGCTTAGCTAACAGAGCCTACGAGCAGTACTTC. Amino acid sequence: CASSLANRAYEQYF.

This clonotype was picked up many times. The rearrangement uses TRBV20-1 and TRBJ1-1; TRBD1 matches 8 bases. CDR3 size: 14 residues. The V and J ends lost 3 bases and 0 bases, in that order; junction bases with no gene match: 3. Germline CDR1 DFQATT, CDR2 SNEGSKA (reference sequence). The CDR3 sequence: CSASGQGLNTEAFF. Here the CDR3 DNA reads TGCAGTGCTAGTGGACAGGGTCTGAACACTGAAGCTTTCTTT.